This TCR beta chain was sequenced for a study of blood T cell repertoires in COVID-19. Looking at the study overall: Sample material is recorded as cDNA or gDNA derived from T cells, B-cell-depleted T cells, or PBMCs.

Per the germline V gene, CDR1 is SGHRS and CDR2 is YFSETQ. Trimming removed 3 bases from V and 7 bases from J; junction bases left unmatched: 7. The CDR3 spans 13 residues. Clones were sequenced by immunoSEQ multiplex PCR, and TCRdb holds only the in-frame ones, with some missing. Here the sample spans 150,000 to 200,000 clones, about 89% being singletons. The clonotype originates from a man between 70 and 80 years old with acute or convalescent COVID-19. Sequencing was done on a sample of peripheral blood. The chain links TRBV5-1 to TRBJ2-7; 7 positions match TRBD1. The CDR3 loop reads CASSSQGVGEQYF. The CDR3 DNA sequence: TGCGCCAGCAGCTCCCAGGGGGTAGGAGAGCAGTACTTC. Full variable domain (outside the CDR3, taken from reference TRBV5-1 and TRBJ2-7): KAGVTQTPRYLIKTRGQQVTLSCSPISGHRSVSWYQQTPGQGLQFLFEYFSETQRNKGNFPGRFSGRQFSNSRSEMNVSTLELGDSALYLCASSSQGVGEQYFGPGTRLTVT.